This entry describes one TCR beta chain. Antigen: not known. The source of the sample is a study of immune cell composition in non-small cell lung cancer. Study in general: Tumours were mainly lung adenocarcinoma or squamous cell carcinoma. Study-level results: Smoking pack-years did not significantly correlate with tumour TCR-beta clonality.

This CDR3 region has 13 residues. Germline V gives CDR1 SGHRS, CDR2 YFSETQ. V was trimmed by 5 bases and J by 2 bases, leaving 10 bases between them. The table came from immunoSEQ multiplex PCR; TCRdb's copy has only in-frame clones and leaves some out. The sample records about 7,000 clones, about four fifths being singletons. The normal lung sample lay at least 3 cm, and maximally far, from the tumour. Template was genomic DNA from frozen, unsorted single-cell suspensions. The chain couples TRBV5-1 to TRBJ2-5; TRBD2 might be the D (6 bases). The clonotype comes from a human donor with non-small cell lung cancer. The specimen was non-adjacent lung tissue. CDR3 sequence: CASRSGTQETQYF. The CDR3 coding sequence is TGCGCCAGCAGGTCCGGGACTCAAGAGACCCAGTACTTC.